This T cell receptor (beta chain) was found in a study of T-cell memory formation after mild COVID-19. Study-level results: Day 15 to 85 contracting clones showed balanced CD4/CD8; day 15 to 37 expanders favored CD4+. Contracting clones localized mainly to CM and EM when CD4+ and mainly to EMRA when CD8+.

CDR1 is MDHEN and CDR2 is SYDVKM in the germline V gene. V lost 7 bases and J lost 6; bases outside the gene matches: 8. The CDR3 runs to 15 residues. The sample holds a few counts of this clonotype. The target antigen is unknown. TCRdb recomputed calls from the 5' RACE reads with MiXCR, one row per CDR3 protein. The sample yields 250,000 or so distinct CDR3 sequences, more than 15% seen once. The chain employs TRBV28 and TRBJ1-5; 11 positions match TRBD1. Sequenced input: PBMCs or a T cell subset sorted from them (not recorded which). This TCR was sampled from a man between 18 and 35 years old who had mild COVID-19 (a few samples of this study predate the infection). Cell type and time point are not known. CDR3 bases: TGTGCCAGCAACCCCGGGACAGGGGGAGTTCAGCCCCAGCATTTT. Translating it yields CASNPGTGGVQPQHF.